The 24 T cell receptor beta chains below all came from one sample that was sequenced in a study of human T cells and chemical hapten exposure (dated by TCRdb to about 2021). This specimen's time point label, interpreted: patch test 2, 6 weeks after DPC sensitization. Taken with the paper, the label for treatment or condition translates to: therapeutic diphenylcyclopropenone sensitization with weekly scalp DPC. Receptors were amplified or captured by RACE. The instrument given in TCRdb is NextSeq 500. TCRdb itself trimmed the public reads at Q25 with fastp, ran MiXCR and retained productive beta chains. Rows matching on CDR3 protein sequence are summarized as one entry with the most common DNA and genes. Recorded for this sample are about 82,000 distinct CDR3 sequences; less than 11% of them occurred a single time. Jointly, the top ten make up around 5% of the sample. The sequencing used whole blood, collected in connection with sensitization to the hapten diphenylcyclopropenone (DPC). These receptors originate from a woman aged 50 to 60 with alopecia areata. Some clones in this sample may be carry-over from other donors' samples.

At least ten counts were recorded for this clonotype. CDR3: CASSLVQLSTGANVLTF. As DNA, the CDR3 is TGTGCCAGCAGCTTAGTACAGCTATCAACTGGGGCCAACGTCCTGACTTTC. The chain joins TRBV7-8 to TRBJ2-6; no definite D call. The CDR3 has 17 residues. Germline CDR1 reads SGHVS; CDR2 reads FQNEAQ. V lost 1 base to trimming and J lost 2 bases, with 12 bases between them.

This clonotype was observed many times. The rearrangement links TRBV29-1 to TRBJ1-2; D is possibly TRBD1 (6 bases). Germline V gene sequence: CDR1 SQVTM, CDR2 ANQGSEA. The CDR3 loop spans 14 amino acids. Trimming shortened V by 7 bases and J by 0 bases, and 15 bases separated the two germline ends. The CDR3 DNA follows: TGCAGCGGTTCAGGGGACGCAGCTAACTATGGCTACACCTTC. Translating gives CSGSGDAANYGYTF. Full variable domain (outside the CDR3, taken from reference TRBV29-1 and TRBJ1-2): SAVISQKPSRDICQRGTSLTIQCQVDSQVTMMFWYRQQPGQSLTLIATANQGSEATYESGFVIDKFPISRPNLTFSTLTVSNMSPEDSSIYLCSGSGDAANYGYTFGSGTRLTVV.

This clonotype was found many times. The genes are TRBV3-1 and TRBJ2-2; 8 bases align to TRBD2. J gave up 7 bases and V 0 bases, and 4 bases lay outside the gene matches. Germline CDR1 reads LGHDT; CDR2 reads YNNKEL (reference sequence). CDR3 length: 15 amino acids. CDR3 residues: CASSQDLRGVGELFF. The CDR3 region has the DNA TGTGCCAGCAGCCAAGATCTGCGGGGGGTCGGGGAGCTGTTTTTT.

This clonotype was seen only a few times. The chain employs TRBV5-1 and TRBJ2-7; the D gene could be TRBD1 or TRBD2 (5 bases each). The CDR3 is 15 amino acids. V was trimmed by 0 bases and J by 0 bases, leaving 10 bases between them. Germline loops: CDR1 SGHRS, CDR2 YFSETQ. The DNA for the CDR3 is TGCGCCAGCAGCTTGGCCCGAGGGACCTCCTACGAGCAGTACTTC. Residues: CASSLARGTSYEQYF.

In its sample, this clonotype was seen many times. The chain employs TRBV12-3 or TRBV12-4 and TRBJ2-7; TRBD2 aligns across 8 bases. This CDR3 spans 14 amino acids. J gave up 2 bases and V 1 base, and 1 base lay outside the gene matches. The CDR3: CASSLVAGTYEQYF. In DNA, the CDR3 is TGTGCCAGCAGTTTAGTAGCGGGGACCTACGAGCAGTACTTC.

The rearrangement uses TRBV30 and TRBJ2-7; 8 nucleotides line up with TRBD2. The CDR3 has 14 residues. Germline CDR1 is GTSNPN and CDR2 is SVGIG (reference sequence). The V segment lost 2 bases and the J segment 2 bases; nucleotides outside the gene matches: 5. The CDR3: CAWSPTSAAYEQYF. The CDR3 nucleotides read TGTGCCTGGAGTCCGACTAGCGCAGCCTACGAGCAGTACTTC.

This clonotype appeared many times. The J gene is TRBJ1-2, the V gene TRBV20-1, with D uncertain. V was cut by 3 bases and J by 4 bases, with 18 bases left in between. There are 15 residues in the CDR3. CDR1 and CDR2 (germline): DFQATT, SNEGSKA (reference sequence). Here the CDR3 reads CSASNGSRRLYGYTF. CDR3 nucleotide sequence: TGCAGTGCTAGTAACGGCAGCCGCAGGCTCTATGGCTACACCTTC.

This clonotype was seen repeatedly, ten times or more. The J gene is TRBJ2-7, the V gene TRBV11-2; TRBD1 agrees at 8 bases. In germline, CDR1 is SGHAT, CDR2 FQNNGV. The CDR3 is 14 residues long. Trimming at V came to 5 bases and at J to 2 bases, leaving 5 bases not matched to a gene. The CDR3: CASSGGQAAYEQYF. Here the CDR3 DNA reads TGTGCCAGCAGCGGGGGACAGGCGGCCTACGAGCAGTACTTC.

In its sample, this clonotype was seen a few times. This chain connects TRBV29-1 to TRBJ2-1; a possible D gene is TRBD2 (5 bases). Trimming took 5 bases from V and 0 from J, leaving 14 bases between them. CDR3 size: 15 residues. The V gene's germline CDR1 is SQVTM and CDR2 ANQGSEA. CDR3 sequence (DNA): TGCAGCGTTCCGGAGGAGCAAACCTCCTACAATGAGCAGTTCTTC. Amino acids: CSVPEEQTSYNEQFF.

The rearrangement joins TRBV6-2 or TRBV6-3 to TRBJ1-1; a weak D match, TRBD1 (5 bases). The CDR3 totals 15 residues. The germline V gene encodes CDR1 MNHEY and CDR2 SVGEGT. Trimming shortened V by 7 bases and J by 1 base, and 16 bases separated the two germline ends. The CDR3 DNA sequence: TGTGCCAGCACGGTGAAGGGACGGCAGAACACTGAAGCTTTCTTT. Translated, it gives CASTVKGRQNTEAFF.

This clonotype was seen more than once but under ten times. The chain employs TRBV7-2 and TRBJ2-5, with TRBD2 matching over 10 bases. Germline CDR1 SGHTA, CDR2 FQGNSA. The ends lost 4 bases at V and 2 bases at J; junction bases unmatched: 7. The CDR3 consists of 16 residues. For the CDR3, the DNA is TGTGCCAGCAGCTCCTCGACTAGCGGGCCTCAAGAGACCCAGTACTTC. This sequence encodes CASSSSTSGPQETQYF.

To note about this clonotype: Since no conserved phenylalanine or tryptophan closes the CDR3, a read error is the likely cause. The rearrangement uses TRBV7-2 and TRBJ1-6; perhaps TRBD1 as D (6 bases). The CDR3 totals 15 residues. The V end was cut by 0 bases, the J end by 9 bases, with 12 bases between. Germline V gene sequence: CDR1 SGHTA, CDR2 FQGNSA. The CDR3 protein is CASSLASGDGSPLHS. The CDR3 DNA follows: TGTGCCAGCAGCTTAGCGTCAGGGGACGGTTCACCCCTCCACTCT.

This clonotype has at least ten counts. The J gene is TRBJ2-1, the V gene TRBV28; 9 nucleotides line up with TRBD2. After removal of 6 bases from V and 4 bases from J, the junction contained 10 bases not matched to a gene. CDR1 is MDHEN, CDR2 SYDVKM, per germline. The CDR3 loop spans 16 amino acids. The CDR3 bases are TGTGCCAGCAGCACGGGAGCGGGAGGTTCTTACAATGAGCAGTTCTTC. It codes for CASSTGAGGSYNEQFF.

V usage is TRBV28 and J usage is TRBJ1-2; perhaps TRBD1 as D (6 bases). CDR1 MDHEN and CDR2 SYDVKM come from the germline V gene. Between the trimmed V and J ends, which lost 6 bases and 4 bases, there was a span of 15 bases. The CDR3 is made up of 14 amino acids. This CDR3 is CASRGLGGGYGYTF. CDR3 nucleotide sequence: TGTGCCAGCAGGGGACTCGGGGGCGGCTATGGCTACACCTTC.

The sample holds many counts of this clonotype. The chain carries TRBV19 and TRBJ1-5, with 8 bases identical to TRBD1. The V and J ends lost 7 bases and 2 bases, in that order; junction bases with no gene match: 7. Looked up from germline, CDR1 is LNHDA and CDR2 is SQIVND (reference sequence). There are 15 residues in the CDR3. CDR3 sequence: CASTALGQGNQPQHF. DNA of the CDR3: TGTGCCAGTACCGCCCTGGGACAGGGCAATCAGCCCCAGCATTTT.

This clonotype was counted at least ten times. V is TRBV20-1 and J is TRBJ2-3; 10 positions match TRBD2. The germline gives CDR1 DFQATT, CDR2 SNEGSKA (reference sequence). The J segment lost 2 bases and the V segment lost 1 base, leaving 3 bases of the junction unmatched. The CDR3 runs 15 residues. DNA of the CDR3: TGCAGTGCTAGAGTTCTAGCGGGGGACACAGATACGCAGTATTTT. The encoded protein is CSARVLAGDTDTQYF.

The chain employs TRBV3-1 and TRBJ1-2; weak D call: TRBD1 (5 bases). Germline-derived CDR1 and CDR2 are LGHDT and YNNKEL (reference sequence). CDR3 size: 17 residues. The V and J ends lost 3 bases and 4 bases respectively, with 21 bases between them. CDR3 bases: TGTGCCAGCAGCCATATCCGGGACGGCCCTCGTTCCTATGGCTACACCTTC. The encoded protein is CASSHIRDGPRSYGYTF. The variable domain in full, with the rest retrieved from reference TRBV3-1 and TRBJ1-2, is DTAVSQTPKYLVTQMGNDKSIKCEQNLGHDTMYWYKQDSKKFLKIMFSYNNKELIINETVPNRFSPKSPDKAHLNLHINSLELGDSAVYFCASSHIRDGPRSYGYTFGSGTRLTVV.

As concerns this clonotype: This sequence may be a read error, since a much larger clone differs from it by one base. Because it lacks the conserved phenylalanine or tryptophan at the end, this CDR3 is likely a read error. The gene calls are TRBV7-9 and TRBJ2-5; possibly TRBD1 for D (5 bases). In germline, CDR1 is SEHNR, CDR2 FQNEAQ (reference sequence). The CDR3 has 14 residues. Trimming removed 5 bases at V and 2 bases at J, with 12 bases between. Here the CDR3 DNA reads TGTGCCAGCAGCCTAGGGGCAGTTCAAGAGACCCAGTACTCC. It specifies CASSLGAVQETQYS.

The sample holds many counts of this clonotype. The chain joins TRBV28 to TRBJ1-5; D gene unclear. The germline V and J ends were trimmed by 3 bases and 5 bases, with 14 bases remaining between them. Germline CDR1 is MDHEN and CDR2 is SYDVKM. The CDR3 is 15 amino acids. The CDR3 sequence: CASSFDGTRDQPQHF. DNA of the CDR3: TGTGCCAGCAGTTTTGATGGAACACGGGATCAGCCCCAGCATTTT.

This clonotype was observed many times. The gene calls are TRBV29-1 and TRBJ1-1; 10 nucleotides align to TRBD1. Per germline, CDR1 SQVTM and CDR2 ANQGSEA. The CDR3 sequence is 12 residues long. The V segment lost 6 bases and the J segment 4 bases; nucleotides outside the gene matches: 2. CDR3 residues: CSVRTGGTEAFF. The CDR3 DNA is TGCAGCGTGCGGACAGGGGGCACTGAAGCTTTCTTT.

This clonotype was detected many times. The chain joins TRBV12-3 or TRBV12-4 to TRBJ2-7, with D maybe TRBD2 (5 bases). This CDR3 region has 12 residues. V lost 5 bases and J lost 4, with 9 bases in between. The CDR3 DNA reads as TGTGCCAGCAGTCGGGGAGAGTACGAGCAGTACTTC. Its translation: CASSRGEYEQYF.

This clonotype has only one observation. This chain connects TRBV28 to TRBJ2-3; D ambiguous. V was clipped by 3 bases and J by 0 bases, with 10 bases between them. CDR1 MDHEN and CDR2 SYDVKM come from the germline V gene. The CDR3 extends over 15 amino acids. CDR3 sequence (DNA): TGTGCCAGCAGTTTCGGAGCAGGTAGCACAGATACGCAGTATTTT. As protein: CASSFGAGSTDTQYF. The variable domain in full, completed from reference TRBV28 and TRBJ2-3, reads DVKVTQSSRYLVKRTGEKVFLECVQDMDHENMFWYRQDPGLGLRLIYFSYDVKMKEKGDIPEGYSVSREKKERFSLILESASTNQTSMYLCASSFGAGSTDTQYFGPGTRLTVL.

In this sample, this clonotype turned up many times. J is TRBJ1-1 and V is TRBV6-4; D is unresolved. This CDR3 has 13 residues. Trimming took off 4 bases at V and 0 bases at J, with 6 bases between the two ends. Germline values: CDR1 MRHNA, CDR2 SNTAGT. The CDR3 reads CASSAMVNTEAFF. CDR3 in DNA: TGTGCCAGCAGTGCGATGGTGAACACTGAAGCTTTCTTT.

This clonotype appeared many times. V usage is TRBV10-1 and J usage is TRBJ1-1; TRBD1 might be the D (5 bases). Germline CDR1 WNHNN, CDR2 SYGVQD (reference sequence). The germline V and J ends were trimmed by 3 bases and 5 bases, with 16 bases remaining between them. The CDR3 is 15 amino acids. CDR3 sequence: CASSDVMGPQTEAFF. DNA of the CDR3: TGCGCCAGCAGTGATGTAATGGGGCCGCAGACTGAAGCTTTCTTT.